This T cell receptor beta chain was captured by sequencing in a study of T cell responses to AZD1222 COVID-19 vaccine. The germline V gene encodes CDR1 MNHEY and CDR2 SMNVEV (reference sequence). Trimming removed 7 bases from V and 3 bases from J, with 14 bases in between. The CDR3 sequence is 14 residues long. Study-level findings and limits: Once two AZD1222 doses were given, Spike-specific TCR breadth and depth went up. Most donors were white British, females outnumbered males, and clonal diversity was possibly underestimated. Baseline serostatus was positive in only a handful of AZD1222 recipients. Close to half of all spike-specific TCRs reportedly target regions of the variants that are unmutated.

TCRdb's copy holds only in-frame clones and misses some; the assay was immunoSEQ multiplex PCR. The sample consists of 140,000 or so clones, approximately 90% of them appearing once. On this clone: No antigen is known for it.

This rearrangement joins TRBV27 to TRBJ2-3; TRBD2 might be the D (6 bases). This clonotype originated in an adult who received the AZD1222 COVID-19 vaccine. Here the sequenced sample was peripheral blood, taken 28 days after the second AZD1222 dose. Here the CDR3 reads CASTTGVKTDTQYF. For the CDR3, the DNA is TGTGCCAGCACTACGGGGGTGAAGACAGATACGCAGTATTTT.